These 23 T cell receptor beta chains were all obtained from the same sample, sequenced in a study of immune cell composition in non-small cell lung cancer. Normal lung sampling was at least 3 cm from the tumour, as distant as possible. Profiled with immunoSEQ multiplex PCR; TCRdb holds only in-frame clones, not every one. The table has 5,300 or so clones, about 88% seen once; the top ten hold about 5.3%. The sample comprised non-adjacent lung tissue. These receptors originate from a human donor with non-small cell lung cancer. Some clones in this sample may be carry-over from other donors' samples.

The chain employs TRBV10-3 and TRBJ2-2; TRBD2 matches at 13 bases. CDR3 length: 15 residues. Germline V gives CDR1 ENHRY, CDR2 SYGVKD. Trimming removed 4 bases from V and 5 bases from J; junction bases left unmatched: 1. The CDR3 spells CAISGGLAGTGELFF. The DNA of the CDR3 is TGTGCCATCAGTGGGGGACTAGCGGGAACCGGGGAGCTGTTTTTT.

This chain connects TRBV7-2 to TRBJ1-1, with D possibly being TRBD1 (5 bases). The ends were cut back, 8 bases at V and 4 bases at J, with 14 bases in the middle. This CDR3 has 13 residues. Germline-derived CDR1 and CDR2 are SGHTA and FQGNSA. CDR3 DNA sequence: TGTGCCAGCGGAATCCAGACAGCCACTGAAGCTTTCTTT. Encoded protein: CASGIQTATEAFF. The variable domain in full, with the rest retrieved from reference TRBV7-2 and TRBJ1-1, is GAGVSQSPSNKVTEKGKDVELRCDPISGHTALYWYRQSLGQGLEFLIYFQGNSAPDKSGLPSDRFSAERTGGSVSTLTIQRTQQEDSAVYLCASGIQTATEAFFGQGTRLTVV.

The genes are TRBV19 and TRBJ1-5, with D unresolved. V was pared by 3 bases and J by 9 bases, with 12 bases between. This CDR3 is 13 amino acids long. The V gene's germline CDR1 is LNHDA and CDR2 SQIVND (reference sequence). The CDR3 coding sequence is TGTGCCAGTAGTATTTCCGTGTCCCGGCCCCAGCATTTT. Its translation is CASSISVSRPQHF.

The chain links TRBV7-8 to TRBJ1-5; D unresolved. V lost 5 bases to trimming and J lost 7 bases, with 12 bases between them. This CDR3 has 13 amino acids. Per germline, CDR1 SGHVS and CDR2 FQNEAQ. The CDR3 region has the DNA TGTGCCAGCAGCCTCCAGATCGAACAGCCCCAGCATTTT. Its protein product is CASSLQIEQPQHF.

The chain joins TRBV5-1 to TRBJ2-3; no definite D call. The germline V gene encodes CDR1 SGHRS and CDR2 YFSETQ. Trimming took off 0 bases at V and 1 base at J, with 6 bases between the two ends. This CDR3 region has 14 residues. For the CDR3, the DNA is TGCGCCAGCAGCTTGGGGCATCGCACAGATACGCAGTATTTT. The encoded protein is CASSLGHRTDTQYF.

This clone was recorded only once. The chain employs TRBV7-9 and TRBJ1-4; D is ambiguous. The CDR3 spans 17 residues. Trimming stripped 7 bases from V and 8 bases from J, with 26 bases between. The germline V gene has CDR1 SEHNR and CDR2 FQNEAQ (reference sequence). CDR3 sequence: CASTDLSGRSPYEKLFF. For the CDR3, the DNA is TGTGCCAGCACCGACCTCTCGGGAAGGTCTCCATACGAAAAACTGTTTTTT.

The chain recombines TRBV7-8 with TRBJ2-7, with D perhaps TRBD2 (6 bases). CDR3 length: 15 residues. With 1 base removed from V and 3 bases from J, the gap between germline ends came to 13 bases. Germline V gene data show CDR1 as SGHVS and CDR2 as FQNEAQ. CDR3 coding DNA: TGTGCCAGCAGCTTAGGATATAGCGGAAACTACGAGCAGTACTTC. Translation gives CASSLGYSGNYEQYF.

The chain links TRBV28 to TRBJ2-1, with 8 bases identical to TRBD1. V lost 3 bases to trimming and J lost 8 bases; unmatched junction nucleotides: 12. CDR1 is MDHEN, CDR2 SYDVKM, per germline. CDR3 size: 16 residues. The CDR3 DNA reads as TGTGCCAGCAGTTTGAGGGGACAGGCAAATAGGGATGAGCAGTTCTTC. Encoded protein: CASSLRGQANRDEQFF.

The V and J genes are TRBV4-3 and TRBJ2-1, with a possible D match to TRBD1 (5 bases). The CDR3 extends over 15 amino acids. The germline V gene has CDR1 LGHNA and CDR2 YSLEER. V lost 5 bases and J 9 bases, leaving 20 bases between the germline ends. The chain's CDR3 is CASSKSLQTATEQFF. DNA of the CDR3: TGCGCCAGCAGCAAGTCCCTGCAGACAGCGACTGAGCAGTTCTTC.

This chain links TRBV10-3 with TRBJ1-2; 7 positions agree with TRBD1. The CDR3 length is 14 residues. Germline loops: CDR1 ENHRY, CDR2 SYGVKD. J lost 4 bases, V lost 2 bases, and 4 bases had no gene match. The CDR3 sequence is CAISEVGGGYGYTF. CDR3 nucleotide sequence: TGTGCCATCAGTGAGGTAGGGGGCGGCTATGGCTACACCTTC.

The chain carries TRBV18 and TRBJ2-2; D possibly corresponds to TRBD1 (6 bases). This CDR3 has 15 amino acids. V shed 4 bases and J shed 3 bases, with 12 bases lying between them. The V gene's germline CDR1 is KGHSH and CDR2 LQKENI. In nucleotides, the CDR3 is TGTGCCAGCTCACGGGGGCGCGAGGACACCGGGGAGCTGTTTTTT. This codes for CASSRGREDTGELFF.

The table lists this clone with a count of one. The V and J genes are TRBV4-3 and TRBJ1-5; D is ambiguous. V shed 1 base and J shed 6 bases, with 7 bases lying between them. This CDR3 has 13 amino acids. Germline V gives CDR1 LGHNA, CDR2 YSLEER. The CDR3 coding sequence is TGCGCCAGCAGCCAAGCCAGGCGTCAGCCCCAGCATTTT. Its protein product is CASSQARRQPQHF.

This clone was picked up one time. The CDR3 coding sequence is TGTGCCTGGAGTCGGCAGGTGAATGAGCAGTTCTTC. It is translated as CAWSRQVNEQFF. The rearrangement uses TRBV30 and TRBJ2-1; no firm D call. V was cut by 2 bases and J by 7 bases, with 9 bases left in between. The CDR3 consists of 12 residues. Germline V gene sequence: CDR1 GTSNPN, CDR2 SVGIG (reference sequence).

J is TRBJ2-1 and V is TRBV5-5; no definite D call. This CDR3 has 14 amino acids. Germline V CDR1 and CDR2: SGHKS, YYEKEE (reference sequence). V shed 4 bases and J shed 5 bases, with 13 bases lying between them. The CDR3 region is CASSPGEAHNEQFF. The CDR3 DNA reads TGTGCCAGCAGCCCCGGCGAGGCACACAATGAGCAGTTCTTC.

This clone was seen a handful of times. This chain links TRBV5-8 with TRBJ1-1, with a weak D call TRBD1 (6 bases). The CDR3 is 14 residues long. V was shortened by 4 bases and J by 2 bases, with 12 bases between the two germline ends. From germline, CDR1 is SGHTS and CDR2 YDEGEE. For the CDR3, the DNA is TGTGCCAGCAGCCCGCAGGGGTTTAACACTGAAGCTTTCTTT. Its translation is CASSPQGFNTEAFF.

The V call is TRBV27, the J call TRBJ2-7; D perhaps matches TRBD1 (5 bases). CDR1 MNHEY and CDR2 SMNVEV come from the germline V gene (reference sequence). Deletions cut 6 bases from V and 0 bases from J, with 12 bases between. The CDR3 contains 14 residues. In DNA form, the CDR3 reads TGTGCCAGCAGCGGACAACAGAGCTCCTACGAGCAGTACTTC. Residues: CASSGQQSSYEQYF.

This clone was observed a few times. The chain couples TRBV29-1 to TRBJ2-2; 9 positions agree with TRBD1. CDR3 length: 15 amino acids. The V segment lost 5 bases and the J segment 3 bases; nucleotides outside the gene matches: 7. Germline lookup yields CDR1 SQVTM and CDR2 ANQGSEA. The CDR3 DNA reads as TGCAGCGTTTTGGGGGACAGGGTTGACACCGGGGAGCTGTTTTTT. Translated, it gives CSVLGDRVDTGELFF.

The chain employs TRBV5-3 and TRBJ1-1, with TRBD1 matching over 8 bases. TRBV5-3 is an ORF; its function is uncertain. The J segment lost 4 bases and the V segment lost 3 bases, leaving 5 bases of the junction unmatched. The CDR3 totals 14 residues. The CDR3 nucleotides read TGTGCCAGAAGCTGTATACAGGGGGGCACTGAAGCTTTCTTT. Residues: CARSCIQGGTEAFF.

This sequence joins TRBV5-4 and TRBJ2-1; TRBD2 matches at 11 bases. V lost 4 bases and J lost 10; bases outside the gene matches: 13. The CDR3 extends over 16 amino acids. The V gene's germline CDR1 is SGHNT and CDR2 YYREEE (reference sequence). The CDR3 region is CASSILAGGPYDEQFF. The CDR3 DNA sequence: TGTGCCAGCAGCATATTAGCGGGGGGGCCTTACGACGAGCAGTTCTTC.

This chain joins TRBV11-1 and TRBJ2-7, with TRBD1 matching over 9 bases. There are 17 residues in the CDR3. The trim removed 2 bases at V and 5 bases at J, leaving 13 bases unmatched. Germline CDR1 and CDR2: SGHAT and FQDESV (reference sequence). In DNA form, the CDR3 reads TGTGCCAGCAGCTTAATGAACATGGGGACAGGGCCCCACGAGCAGTACTTC. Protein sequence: CASSLMNMGTGPHEQYF.

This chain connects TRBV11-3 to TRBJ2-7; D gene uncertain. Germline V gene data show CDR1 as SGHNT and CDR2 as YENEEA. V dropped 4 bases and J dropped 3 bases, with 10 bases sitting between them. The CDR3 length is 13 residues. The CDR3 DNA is TGTGCCAGCAGCTCGATCCTCGGCTACGAGCAGTACTTC. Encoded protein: CASSSILGYEQYF.

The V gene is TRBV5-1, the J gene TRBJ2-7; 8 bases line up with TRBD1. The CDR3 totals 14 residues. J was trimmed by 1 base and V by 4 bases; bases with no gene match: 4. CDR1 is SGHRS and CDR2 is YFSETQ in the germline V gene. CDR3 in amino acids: CASSGTGGSYEQYF. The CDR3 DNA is TGCGCCAGCAGCGGAACAGGGGGATCCTACGAGCAGTACTTC. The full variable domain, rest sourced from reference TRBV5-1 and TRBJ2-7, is KAGVTQTPRYLIKTRGQQVTLSCSPISGHRSVSWYQQTPGQGLQFLFEYFSETQRNKGNFPGRFSGRQFSNSRSEMNVSTLELGDSALYLCASSGTGGSYEQYFGPGTRLTVT.

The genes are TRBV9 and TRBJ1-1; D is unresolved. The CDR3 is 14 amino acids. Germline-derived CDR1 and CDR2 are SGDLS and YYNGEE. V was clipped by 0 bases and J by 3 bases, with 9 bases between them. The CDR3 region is CASSVGPLDTEAFF. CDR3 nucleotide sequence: TGTGCCAGCAGCGTAGGCCCCCTAGACACTGAAGCTTTCTTT.